The rows below give T cell receptor beta chains drawn from one sample of a study of blood T cell repertoires in COVID-19. TCRdb keeps only in-frame clones here, not all; method: immunoSEQ multiplex PCR. The sample has 100,000 to 130,000 clones, approximately 84% seen once; the top ten hold over 4%. Input material: peripheral blood. These receptors originate from a human donor in a cohort sampled during active COVID-19. Each CDR3 is given with its conserved first and last residue. Fields, in order: J gene, D gene, V gene, clone size, CDR3 DNA, CDR3 protein. D genes are given only for firm matches. A clone size is listed for some rows: how often the clone was seen (once, few, many), or a class if it is expanded.

J: TRBJ1-1
D: .
V: TRBV6-2/TRBV6-3
size: .
DNA: TGTGCCAGCAGTTTGAACAGCTGGACTGAAGCTTTCTTT
CDR3: CASSLNSWTEAFF

J: TRBJ1-1
D: TRBD1
V: TRBV6-6
size: .
DNA: TGTGCCAGCAGTCCCGGCGGACAGGTCCGGGGCACTGAAGCTTTCTTT
CDR3: CASSPGGQVRGTEAFF

J: TRBJ2-1
D: TRBD2
V: TRBV7-2
size: few
DNA: TGTGCCAGCAGCTTACAATTAGCGGGAGCCCGCCGGAATGAGCAGTTCTTC
CDR3: CASSLQLAGARRNEQFF

J: TRBJ2-2
D: TRBD2
V: TRBV7-2
size: .
DNA: TGTGCCAGCAGCTTAGGAAGTAGCGGGAGTGCCGGGGAGCTGTTTTTT
CDR3: CASSLGSSGSAGELFF

J: TRBJ1-2
D: TRBD1
V: TRBV4-1
size: .
DNA: TGCGCCAGCAGCCCCTTTGACAGGGCGGAAGGCTACACCTTC
CDR3: CASSPFDRAEGYTF

J: TRBJ1-1
D: .
V: TRBV20-1
size: .
DNA: TGCAGTACCAGACAGAACACTGAAGCTTTCTTT
CDR3: CSTRQNTEAFF

J: TRBJ1-1
D: .
V: TRBV3-1/TRBV3-2
size: .
DNA: TGTGCCAGCAGCCAAGTAGGCGTTACCGGGGGGCCTGGCACTGAAGCTTTCTTT
CDR3: CASSQVGVTGGPGTEAFF

J: TRBJ1-2
D: .
V: TRBV19
size: .
DNA: TGTGCCAGTAGTATTACGGCGGCCTATGGCTACACCTTC
CDR3: CASSITAAYGYTF

J: TRBJ1-1
D: .
V: TRBV7-9
size: .
DNA: TGTGCCAGCACCACCGCCGGAGACTTGAACACTGAAGCTTTCTTT
CDR3: CASTTAGDLNTEAFF

J: TRBJ2-1
D: TRBD2
V: TRBV5-4
size: .
DNA: TGTGCCAGCAGCGCCCCTAGCGGGAGTATCTACAATGAGCAGTTCTTC
CDR3: CASSAPSGSIYNEQFF

J: TRBJ2-7
D: .
V: TRBV9
size: few
DNA: TGTGCCAGCAGCGAGGACAAGTTATTCTCCTACGAGCAGTACTTC
CDR3: CASSEDKLFSYEQYF

J: TRBJ2-7
D: TRBD2
V: TRBV7-8
size: .
DNA: TGTGCCAGCAGCTTAGCTAGCGGGGGCCCCTACGAGCAGTACTTC
CDR3: CASSLASGGPYEQYF

J: TRBJ2-1
D: TRBD2
V: TRBV9
size: .
DNA: TGTGCCAGCAGCCTTATGACTAGCGGGAGGGCGGGTGAGCAGTTCTTC
CDR3: CASSLMTSGRAGEQFF

J: TRBJ2-6
D: TRBD2
V: TRBV11-1
size: .
DNA: TGTGCCAGCATTGGACTAGCGGGAGGTGGGGCCAACGTCCTGACTTTC
CDR3: CASIGLAGGGANVLTF

J: TRBJ1-1
D: TRBD1
V: TRBV18
size: .
DNA: TGTGCCAGCTCACCCAACCCCGCACAGGGGTGGACTGAAGCTTTCTTT
CDR3: CASSPNPAQGWTEAFF

J: TRBJ1-3
D: .
V: TRBV28
size: .
DNA: TGTGCCAGCGGGCGTACTGGAAACACCATATATTTT
CDR3: CASGRTGNTIYF

J: TRBJ2-1
D: TRBD2
V: TRBV2
size: once
DNA: TGTGCCAGCAGTGATGGACTAGCGTACAATGAGCAGTTCTTC
CDR3: CASSDGLAYNEQFF

J: TRBJ1-4
D: .
V: TRBV19
size: .
DNA: TGTGCCAGTAGTATATCCCACTCCGGGGAAAAACTGTTTTTT
CDR3: CASSISHSGEKLFF

J: TRBJ2-7
D: TRBD1
V: TRBV14
size: .
DNA: TGTGCCAGCAGCAGTCGGGACAGGGGAATCGAGCAGTACTTC
CDR3: CASSSRDRGIEQYF

J: TRBJ2-3
D: TRBD2
V: TRBV28
size: .
DNA: TGTGCCAGCAGGAGCGGGATGACAGATACGCAGTATTTT
CDR3: CASRSGMTDTQYF

J: TRBJ2-2
D: TRBD1
V: TRBV7-6
size: .
DNA: TGTGCCAGCAGCACAGGACAGGGGAGGCTTGCGAACACCGGGGAGCTGTTTTTT
CDR3: CASSTGQGRLANTGELFF

J: TRBJ1-2
D: .
V: TRBV18
size: once
DNA: TGTGCCAGCTCACGTAACAGTAACTATGGCTACACCTTC
CDR3: CASSRNSNYGYTF

J: TRBJ2-7
D: TRBD2
V: TRBV7-6
size: few
DNA: TGTGCCAGCAGCTTAGACCCTAGCGGGAGGATCAACGAGCAGTACTTC
CDR3: CASSLDPSGRINEQYF

J: TRBJ2-7
D: .
V: TRBV19
size: .
DNA: TGTGCCACCCAGACCAGGACCTACGAGCAGTACTTC
CDR3: CATQTRTYEQYF

J: TRBJ2-5
D: .
V: TRBV3-1/TRBV3-2
size: .
DNA: TGTGCCAGCAGCGTCCTCCAAGAGACCCAGTACTTC
CDR3: CASSVLQETQYF

J: TRBJ2-2
D: TRBD1
V: TRBV5-4
size: .
DNA: TGTACCAGCAGCCCGGGGAGAGGGGGCTTCACCGGGGAGCTGTTTTTT
CDR3: CTSSPGRGGFTGELFF

J: TRBJ2-7
D: TRBD2
V: TRBV2
size: .
DNA: TGTGCCAGCAGTGAATTAACTAGCGGGAGCGACGAGCAGTACTTC
CDR3: CASSELTSGSDEQYF

J: TRBJ1-2
D: TRBD1
V: TRBV18
size: once
DNA: TGTGCCAGCTCCCAAATACAGGGGGCGCGGGATGGCTACACCTTC
CDR3: CASSQIQGARDGYTF

J: TRBJ2-7
D: .
V: TRBV6-6
size: .
DNA: TGTGCCAGCAGTTCCCCCGACAGACCCTACGAGCAGTACTTC
CDR3: CASSSPDRPYEQYF

J: TRBJ2-7
D: .
V: TRBV28
size: .
DNA: TGTGCCAGCAGCCGCGGGACAGTCCCCTACGAGCAGTACTTC
CDR3: CASSRGTVPYEQYF

J: TRBJ2-1
D: TRBD2
V: TRBV19
size: .
DNA: TGTGCCAGTAGCCCTCTTGGTTCCTGGACTAGCGACTCCTACAATGAGCAGTTCTTC
CDR3: CASSPLGSWTSDSYNEQFF

J: TRBJ2-3
D: .
V: TRBV5-5
size: .
DNA: TGTGCCAGCAGCTTGGTTTCGTTTAGCACAGATACGCAGTATTTT
CDR3: CASSLVSFSTDTQYF

J: TRBJ1-3
D: .
V: TRBV30
size: .
DNA: TGTGCCTGGAGTCGGGGTAGTGGAAACACCATATATTTT
CDR3: CAWSRGSGNTIYF

J: TRBJ1-5
D: TRBD1
V: TRBV6-6
size: .
DNA: TGTGCCAGCAAAGGGACAGGAACAAAGGGCAATCAGCCCCAGCATTTT
CDR3: CASKGTGTKGNQPQHF

J: TRBJ2-2
D: TRBD1
V: TRBV3-1/TRBV3-2
size: .
DNA: TGTGCCAGCAGCCGTGGACAGGGGGCGAACGGGGAGCTGTTTTTT
CDR3: CASSRGQGANGELFF

J: TRBJ1-1
D: .
V: TRBV5-6
size: .
DNA: TGTGCCAGCAGCTTGGACAGCTTTTACACTGAAGCTTTCTTT
CDR3: CASSLDSFYTEAFF

J: TRBJ2-5
D: TRBD2
V: TRBV19
size: .
DNA: TGTGCCAGTAGTATCGGGAGGCTGGAGGAGACCCAGTACTTC
CDR3: CASSIGRLEETQYF

J: TRBJ1-1
D: .
V: TRBV7-2
size: .
DNA: TGTGCCAGCAGCTTAGGAACAGTGGAAGCTTTCTTT
CDR3: CASSLGTVEAFF

J: TRBJ2-3
D: TRBD2
V: TRBV11-2
size: .
DNA: TGTGCCAGCAGCTTAGGCCTCTCGGCTAGCGGGAGCACAGATACGCAGTATTTT
CDR3: CASSLGLSASGSTDTQYF

J: TRBJ2-1
D: .
V: TRBV19
size: few
DNA: TGTGCCAGTAGTCCTTCAGAAGGGACTCCCGGTTACAATGAGCAGTTCTTC
CDR3: CASSPSEGTPGYNEQFF